A single sample gave rise to the 14 T cell receptor beta chains below, sequenced in a study of T cells in Graves' hyperthyroidism and ophthalmopathy. TCR beta CDR3 region amplification was performed from RNA transcripts. First-round RT-PCR targeting the TCR CDR3 was performed with the HTBI primer set. TCRdb independently ran MiXCR on the multiplex PCR reads; one entry per CDR3 protein. The sample lists 500,000 to 600,000 distinct CDR3 sequences, roughly a sixth occurring once. Material for sequencing was blood. The receptors shown here come from a woman in her late teens or twenties with Graves' hyperthyroidism.

This clonotype has more than one count but fewer than ten. The chain combines TRBV12-3 or TRBV12-4 with TRBJ2-3, with 11 bases that match TRBD2. The J segment lost 6 bases and the V segment lost 2 bases, leaving 7 bases of the junction unmatched. CDR3 length equals 16 residues. CDR3 nucleotides: TGTGCCAGCAGTTTACCCATAGCGGGGGGGAGGGATACGCAGTATTTT. Amino acids: CASSLPIAGGRDTQYF.

A few counts support this clonotype. V gene TRBV10-3 combines with J gene TRBJ2-3, with TRBD2 matching over 8 bases. The length of the CDR3 is 14 residues. The trim removed 4 bases at V and 4 bases at J, leaving 4 bases unmatched. From germline, CDR1 is ENHRY and CDR2 SYGVKD. The CDR3, as DNA: TGTGCCATCAGTGTGCAGACTAGCGCAGATACGCAGTATTTT. Translating it yields CAISVQTSADTQYF.

This clonotype was recorded at least ten times. The rearrangement links TRBV3-1 to TRBJ2-7; 7 nucleotides line up with TRBD2. V was pared by 4 bases and J by 7 bases, with 10 bases of the junction left unmatched. CDR1 is LGHDT, CDR2 YNNKEL, per germline (reference sequence). The CDR3 is 14 residues long. CDR3 in DNA: TGTGCCAGCAGCCCCCCGGGGGGTGTGGGTGAGCAGTACTTC. It yields the protein CASSPPGGVGEQYF.

The chain carries TRBV6-2 or TRBV6-3 and TRBJ1-4, with D perhaps TRBD1 (5 bases). Trimming shortened V by 7 bases and J by 8 bases, and 11 bases separated the two germline ends. CDR3 length: 12 amino acids. Germline-derived CDR1 and CDR2 are MNHEY and SVGEGT. The CDR3 is CASKTGTEKLFF. In DNA form, the CDR3 reads TGTGCCAGCAAAACCGGGACCGAAAAACTGTTTTTT.

This clonotype was counted ten times or more. V and J are TRBV28 and TRBJ2-3; D unclear. Trimming removed 2 bases from V and 2 bases from J, with 8 bases in between. CDR3 length: 14 residues. Germline V gene sequence: CDR1 MDHEN, CDR2 SYDVKM. The CDR3 DNA reads TGTGCCAGCAGTTTAAGTCTAAACACAGATACGCAGTATTTT. Its translation is CASSLSLNTDTQYF.

This clonotype was picked up many times. The chain links TRBV28 to TRBJ2-7; TRBD2 matches 9 bases. Trimming cost V 7 bases and J 5 bases; bases outside gene matches: 6. Germline V gives CDR1 MDHEN, CDR2 SYDVKM. CDR3 length: 13 residues. CDR3 residues: CASKAGGAHEQYF. The CDR3 DNA follows: TGTGCCAGCAAAGCGGGAGGAGCCCACGAGCAGTACTTC.

This rearrangement joins TRBV12-3 or TRBV12-4 to TRBJ2-6; D unresolved. The V end was cut by 6 bases, the J end by 6 bases, with 15 bases between. This CDR3 has 15 residues. The CDR3 here is CASSRDSVSANVLTF. Written as DNA, the CDR3 is TGTGCCAGCAGCCGTGATTCAGTGTCGGCCAACGTCCTGACTTTC.

The genes are TRBV12-3 or TRBV12-4 and TRBJ1-4, with D possibly matching TRBD1 (5 bases). The CDR3 covers 16 residues. Trimming shortened V by 3 bases and J by 7 bases, and 18 bases separated the two germline ends. The CDR3: CASSFWGGRSPEKLFF. The CDR3 nucleotides read TGTGCCAGCAGTTTTTGGGGCGGACGCTCACCTGAAAAACTGTTTTTT.

The table lists this clonotype with many counts. The CDR3 DNA follows: TGTGCCAGCAGCCAAGACAGGGGCGGGCAGTATTTT. It encodes CASSQDRGGQYF. V usage is TRBV28 and J usage is TRBJ2-3; TRBD1 aligns across 8 bases. The length of the CDR3 is 12 residues. The junction had 7 bases not matched to a gene; V was cut back by 6 bases and J by 11 bases. Per the germline V gene, CDR1 is MDHEN and CDR2 is SYDVKM.

CDR3: CSVGSVGGAGANVLTF. In DNA, the CDR3 is TGCAGCGTGGGGAGCGTAGGGGGCGCTGGGGCCAACGTCCTGACTTTC. This chain uses TRBV29-1 with TRBJ2-6; TRBD1 aligns across 7 bases. The V segment lost 6 bases and the J segment 2 bases; nucleotides outside the gene matches: 10. The CDR3 consists of 16 residues. CDR1 and CDR2 from the germline V gene are SQVTM and ANQGSEA.

The rearrangement uses TRBV20-1 and TRBJ1-1; TRBD1 agrees at 8 bases. With 7 bases clipped from V and 5 bases from J, the junction kept 6 bases outside the gene matches. Germline CDR1 and CDR2: DFQATT and SNEGSKA (reference sequence). The CDR3 runs 12 residues. Here the CDR3 DNA reads TGCAGTGTCGAGGGACAGGCGACTGAAGCTTTCTTT. It specifies CSVEGQATEAFF.

The V and J genes are TRBV30 and TRBJ2-6; possibly TRBD2 for D (7 bases). Germline CDR1 reads GTSNPN; CDR2 reads SVGIG (reference sequence). This CDR3 has 14 amino acids. The V end was cut by 5 bases, the J end by 3 bases, with 11 bases between. CDR3 coding DNA: TGTGCCTGGTCAAGGGGGGGTGGGGCCAACGTCCTGACTTTC. Its translation is CAWSRGGGANVLTF.

This clonotype has at least ten counts. V and J are TRBV11-2 and TRBJ2-7, with a tentative D call TRBD2 (5 bases). The V end was cut by 1 base, the J end by 3 bases, with 13 bases between. Germline V gene data show CDR1 as SGHAT and CDR2 as FQNNGV. The CDR3 length is 15 residues. CDR3 DNA sequence: TGTGCCAGCAGCTTAGCGGCGGGCTCCCTCTACGAGCAGTACTTC. The encoded protein is CASSLAAGSLYEQYF.

Comment on this clonotype: This sequence may be a read error, since a much larger clone differs from it by one base. V is TRBV11-2 and J is TRBJ2-1; D possibly corresponds to TRBD2 (6 bases). CDR3 length equals 14 residues. V shed 5 bases and J shed 4 bases, with 12 bases lying between them. The germline V gene has CDR1 SGHAT and CDR2 FQNNGV. The CDR3 DNA reads as TGTGCCAGCAGCCGACTGGGACTTTACAATGAGCAGTTCTTC. Protein product: CASSRLGLYNEQFF. Variable domain in full (rest from reference TRBV11-2 and TRBJ2-1): EAGVAQSPRYKIIEKRQSVAFWCNPISGHATLYWYQQILGQGPKLLIQFQNNGVVDDSQLPKDRFSAERLKGVDSTLKIQPAKLEDSAVYLCASSRLGLYNEQFFGPGTRLTVL.